This T cell receptor beta chain was observed in a study of somatic mutations in cytotoxic T cells in rheumatoid arthritis. Study overall: No treatment had yet been given when patient blood (around 30 ml EDTA) was drawn, right after diagnosis.

This clone has more than one count but fewer than ten. Its specificity is not known. Assay: immunoSEQ multiplex PCR; the TCRdb copy retains only in-frame clones and omits some. The sample lists around 15,000 clones, 79% occurring once. The CDR3 is 15 amino acids. General study findings and limits: Among 50 to 75 patients, 8 showed a largest CD8+ clone that surpassed 20% of CD8+ cells.

The specimen was CD8+ T cells sorted from blood. The chain carries TRBV21-1 and TRBJ1-2; the table's TRBD1 call for D was not verified on the DNA. TRBV21-1 is listed as a pseudogene. The receptor's source is an adult with rheumatoid arthritis. The chain's CDR3 is CASSTCFTEGDGYTF. CDR3 DNA sequence: TGTGCCAGCAGCACCTGTTTCACCGAAGGGGATGGCTACACCTTC.